Shown below are 18 T cell receptor beta chains from a single sample sequenced in a study of human T cells and chemical hapten exposure. The time point was: pre-sensitization, week 0. Treatment denoted: therapeutic diphenylcyclopropenone sensitization with weekly scalp DPC. TCRdb passed the RACE reads through MiXCR, listing each CDR3 protein once. The sample yields under 300,000 distinct CDR3 sequences, approximately 8% seen once. Sequences were derived from whole blood, sampled in connection with sensitization to the hapten diphenylcyclopropenone (DPC). Source of these receptors: a young man with alopecia areata. Some clones in this sample may be carry-over from other donors' samples.

This clonotype was detected many times. The rearrangement uses TRBV6-2 or TRBV6-3 and TRBJ2-1, with TRBD2 identical over 9 bases. The CDR3 has 18 amino acids. The trim removed 2 bases at V and 0 bases at J, leaving 8 bases unmatched. Germline CDR1 reads MNHEY; CDR2 reads SVGEGT. The CDR3 sequence is CASSYTPGGGASYNEQFF. CDR3 in DNA: TGTGCCAGCAGTTACACCCCCGGCGGGGGGGCCTCCTACAATGAGCAGTTCTTC.

This clonotype was seen ten or more times. The chain couples TRBV4-1 to TRBJ2-5; 10 positions match TRBD1. This CDR3 region has 14 residues. Germline lookup yields CDR1 MGHRA and CDR2 YSYEKL. The J segment lost 4 bases and the V segment lost 5 bases, leaving 4 bases of the junction unmatched. The CDR3 region is CASSSRDRGETQYF. The CDR3 DNA is TGCGCCAGCAGCTCCCGGGACAGGGGAGAGACCCAGTACTTC.

This clonotype was seen only a few times. The V gene is TRBV6-2 or TRBV6-3, the J gene TRBJ2-5; 9 nucleotides align to TRBD1. This CDR3 region has 12 residues. Per germline, CDR1 MNHEY and CDR2 SVGEGT. V lost 8 bases and J lost 2; bases outside the gene matches: 0. The DNA for the CDR3 is TGTGCCAGCGACAGGGGGCAAGAGACCCAGTACTTC. Amino acids: CASDRGQETQYF.

This clonotype showed up just a few times. V and J are TRBV7-2 and TRBJ1-5; D not certain. The CDR3 sequence is 12 residues long. CDR1 SGHTA and CDR2 FQGNSA come from the germline V gene. The V end was cut by 2 bases, the J end by 11 bases, with 10 bases between. CDR3 coding DNA: TGTGCCAGCAGCTTACGGGGAGAGGCCCAGCATTTT. The encoded protein is CASSLRGEAQHF.

In its sample, this clonotype was seen many times. CDR3 nucleotide sequence: TGTGCCAGCAGTTACTGGTCTGACAGGGTGGGAGCTTTCTTT. This sequence encodes CASSYWSDRVGAFF. V is TRBV6-2 or TRBV6-3 and J is TRBJ1-1, with 7 bases identical to TRBD1. This CDR3 region has 14 residues. The ends lost 1 base at V and 10 bases at J; junction bases unmatched: 9. Germline CDR1 MNHEY, CDR2 SVGEGT.

The V gene is TRBV11-3, the J gene TRBJ2-1; D call uncertain. V lost 3 bases to trimming and J lost 9 bases, with 9 bases between them. Per the germline V gene, CDR1 is SGHNT and CDR2 is YENEEA. The length of the CDR3 is 12 residues. The CDR3: CASSLGRTEQFF. CDR3 bases: TGTGCCAGCAGCTTGGGTAGGACTGAGCAGTTCTTC.

This clonotype was counted ten times or more. The chain links TRBV29-1 to TRBJ1-2; D gene uncertain. V gave up 5 bases and J gave up 0 bases, with 13 bases separating them. This CDR3 contains 14 residues. CDR1 is SQVTM and CDR2 is ANQGSEA in the germline V gene. The CDR3 DNA follows: TGCAGCGTTTTTTGTGCCGAGACTAACTATGGCTACACCTTC. It translates to CSVFCAETNYGYTF.

The rearrangement joins TRBV12-3 or TRBV12-4 to TRBJ2-1; possible D gene TRBD2, 5 bases. This CDR3 has 15 residues. The germline V and J ends were trimmed by 1 base and 5 bases, with 12 bases remaining between them. In nucleotides, the CDR3 is TGTGCCAGCAGTTTAGGTCTAGCAAGGGACAATGAGCAGTTCTTC. It specifies CASSLGLARDNEQFF.

This clonotype was counted between two and nine times. This chain uses TRBV4-3 with TRBJ2-3; TRBD2 agrees at 10 bases. After removal of 1 base from V and 3 bases from J, the junction contained 19 bases not matched to a gene. The CDR3 contains 21 residues. Germline CDR1 is LGHNA and CDR2 is YSLEER. This CDR3 reads CASSQGILAAGGPKWTDTQYF. The CDR3 nucleotides are TGCGCCAGCAGCCAAGGAATTCTCGCAGCGGGGGGGCCAAAGTGGACAGATACGCAGTATTTT.

For the CDR3, the DNA is TGTGCCAGCAGTTTATTGACCGAAGGTCAGCCCCAGCATTTT. Protein product: CASSLLTEGQPQHF. The V call is TRBV12-3 or TRBV12-4, the J call TRBJ1-5; no clear D gene. V was trimmed by 2 bases and J by 6 bases, leaving 11 bases between them. The CDR3 is 14 amino acids.

In its sample, this clonotype was seen a few times. The gene calls are TRBV6-6 and TRBJ1-1, with D tentatively TRBD1 (6 bases). Trimming removed 4 bases at V and 10 bases at J, with 16 bases between. This CDR3 region has 13 residues. In germline, CDR1 is MNHNY, CDR2 SVGAGI (reference sequence). CDR3 DNA: TGTGCCAGCAGTTCACAGGGAAAAGGTCGAGCTTTCTTT. Residues: CASSSQGKGRAFF.

This clonotype has just a few counts. The chain links TRBV6-2 or TRBV6-3 to TRBJ2-1, with unresolved D. The CDR3 is 14 amino acids. The V gene's germline CDR1 is MNHEY and CDR2 SVGEGT. V was cut by 5 bases and J by 8 bases, with 16 bases left in between. The CDR3 nucleotides read TGTGCCAGCAGTCCTCTCGAGAGGCAACATGAGCAGTTCTTC. Its translation: CASSPLERQHEQFF.

V and J are TRBV9 and TRBJ2-1; a possible D gene is TRBD2 (7 bases). Trimming removed 3 bases at V and 4 bases at J, with 20 bases between. In germline, CDR1 is SGDLS, CDR2 YYNGEE. This CDR3 region has 17 residues. The CDR3 DNA reads as TGTGCCAGCAGCGCCCGACTCGCGGGGGCGCCTTACAATGAGCAGTTCTTC. Amino acid sequence: CASSARLAGAPYNEQFF. The full variable domain, its missing parts supplied by reference TRBV9 and TRBJ2-1, is DSGVTQTPKHLITATGQRVTLRCSPRSGDLSVYWYQQSLDQGLQFLIQYYNGEERAKGNILERFSAQQFPDLHSELNLSSLELGDSALYFCASSARLAGAPYNEQFFGPGTRLTVL.

This clonotype was counted at least ten times. The V call is TRBV6-5, the J call TRBJ1-3; a weak D match, TRBD1 (5 bases). V was shortened by 0 bases and J by 4 bases, with 13 bases between the two germline ends. Germline lookup yields CDR1 MNHEY and CDR2 SVGAGI. This CDR3 spans 16 amino acids. In nucleotides, the CDR3 is TGTGCCAGCAGTTACTCGGGTAGCGGGGCAGGAAACACCATATATTTT. Encoded protein: CASSYSGSGAGNTIYF.

This clonotype has more than one count but fewer than ten. This chain joins TRBV6-6 and TRBJ1-5; D remains ambiguous. Deletions cut 10 bases from V and 7 bases from J, with 17 bases between. CDR3 length: 13 residues. Germline V gene sequence: CDR1 MNHNY, CDR2 SVGAGI (reference sequence). CDR3 sequence (DNA): TGTGCCACCTGGGAGGCGTTCAACCAGCCCCAGCATTTT. Protein product: CATWEAFNQPQHF.

This clonotype was observed at least ten times. The chain carries TRBV12-3 or TRBV12-4 and TRBJ1-2; weak D call: TRBD1 (5 bases). V was clipped by 5 bases and J by 8 bases, with 9 bases between them. The CDR3 runs 11 residues. The CDR3 spells CASSRQYGYTF. The DNA for the CDR3 is TGTGCCAGCAGTCGACAGTACGGCTACACCTTC.

The sample holds a few counts of this clonotype. V gene TRBV12-3 or TRBV12-4 combines with J gene TRBJ1-1; D call uncertain. The CDR3 runs to 14 residues. V was shortened by 5 bases and J by 4 bases, with 14 bases between the two germline ends. CDR3 DNA sequence: TGTGCCAGCAGTCTGGCTATTCGGCTCACTGAAGCTTTCTTT. This sequence encodes CASSLAIRLTEAFF.

This clonotype was recorded a few times. The chain couples TRBV5-1 to TRBJ2-7; 7 bases are a match to TRBD1. J gave up 5 bases and V 4 bases, and 9 bases lay outside the gene matches. CDR1 SGHRS and CDR2 YFSETQ come from the germline V gene. The CDR3 has 14 residues. The CDR3 sequence is CASSHITTGNEQYV. The CDR3 DNA reads TGCGCCAGCAGCCATATAACGACAGGGAACGAGCAGTACGTC.